Below are 13 T cell receptor beta chains sequenced from a single sample in a study of tumor-infiltrating lymphocytes in primary liver carcinoma listed by TCRdb under 2017. The instrument was an Illumina HiSeq 2500. Starting from roughly 540 ng total RNA, TCRbeta-specific cDNA was produced by reverse transcription with a constant-region primer and ProtoScript II reverse transcriptase. The TCRbeta libraries were prepared through three rounds of nested multiplex PCR following a slightly modified ARM-PCR procedure. Each of the first two PCR rounds ran for approximately 11 cycles and used multiplex TRBV1-TRBV30 forward primers together with a Cbeta reverse primer. TCRdb passed the public sequencing reads through fastp at Q25 and MiXCR, retaining productive beta sequences. A single entry per CDR3 protein holds the most common genes and DNA from its merged rows. This sample comprises approximately 300,000 distinct CDR3 sequences, 55% to 65% of them detected only once. More than 8.5% of the sample is taken by the ten largest.

RNA from unsorted whole blood was extracted with TRIzol reagent, and germline DNA was obtained with the DNeasy Blood & Tissue kit. Sequencing was performed on peripheral blood. The receptors were gathered from a man in his forties with primary liver carcinoma and hepatitis B virus infection.

The DNA for the CDR3 is TGCAGTGCTAGAGTTGGGGTGGGCTACACCTTC. Protein sequence: CSARVGVGYTF. The rearrangement links TRBV20-1 to TRBJ1-2; D remains unclear. The CDR3 runs to 11 residues. Looked up from germline, CDR1 is DFQATT and CDR2 is SNEGSKA (reference sequence). V was cut by 1 base and J by 8 bases, with 8 bases left in between.

This clonotype was found once. The junction and the germline gene differ at one end; a read error may be behind it. This chain connects TRBV7-8 to TRBJ1-5, with D tentatively TRBD1 (5 bases). Per germline, CDR1 SGHVS and CDR2 FQNEAQ. This CDR3 is built from 13 residues. The CDR3 region has the DNA TGTGCCAGCAGCTTAGGGGGCAGGCAACCCCGGCATTTT. Encoded protein: CASSLGGRQPRHF.

The chain joins TRBV7-8 to TRBJ2-7, with a tentative D call TRBD2 (6 bases). The CDR3 runs to 16 residues. Looked up from germline, CDR1 is SGHVS and CDR2 is FQNEAQ. V was shortened by 5 bases and J by 4 bases, with 21 bases between the two germline ends. The CDR3 nucleotides read TGTGCCAGCAGCCCAGTAAAAACGGGAGATAGGTACGAGCAGTACTTC. This codes for CASSPVKTGDRYEQYF.

Turning to this clonotype: With a much larger clone just one base away, this may be a read error. The chain employs TRBV6-6 and TRBJ2-6; maybe TRBD1 (5 bases). The germline CDR1 and CDR2 sequences are MNHNY and SVGAGI (reference sequence). This CDR3 comprises 13 residues. CDR3 DNA: TGTGCCAGCAGGAACTCTGGGGCCAACGTCCCGACTTTC. Residues: CASRNSGANVPTF.

To note about this clonotype: A much larger clone differs by one base, so this may be a read error. Given the absence of the conserved phenylalanine or tryptophan at the CDR3 end, a read error is likely. The rearrangement uses TRBV29-1 and TRBJ2-2; 10 positions match TRBD2. The CDR3 is 14 residues long. The V and J ends lost 6 bases and 3 bases, in that order; junction bases with no gene match: 4. Germline assignment: CDR1 SQVTM and CDR2 ANQGSEA. The CDR3: CSVTSGIDTGELFS. The CDR3 nucleotides read TGCAGCGTCACTAGCGGGATAGACACCGGGGAGCTGTTTTCT.

As regards this clonotype: A much more abundant neighbour one base away suggests this may be a read error. The chain links TRBV6-2 or TRBV6-3 to TRBJ2-1; D is perhaps TRBD2 (6 bases). The germline CDR1 and CDR2 sequences are MNHEY and SVGEGT. The V end lost 2 bases, the J end lost 9 bases, and 11 bases lay between the germline ends. This CDR3 is 13 amino acids long. The CDR3 region has the DNA TGTGCCAGCAGTTACCGACTAGTCAGTGAGCAGTTCTTC. Protein sequence: CASSYRLVSEQFF.

This clonotype was seen at least ten times. The rearrangement uses TRBV6-2 or TRBV6-3 and TRBJ2-3; D could derive from TRBD1 or TRBD2 (5 bases each). CDR3 length: 14 amino acids. V was shortened by 5 bases and J by 6 bases, with 15 bases between the two germline ends. Germline CDR1 reads MNHEY; CDR2 reads SVGEGT. The CDR3 sequence: CASSPDPEGDTQYF. CDR3 in DNA: TGTGCCAGCAGTCCGGACCCCGAGGGGGATACGCAGTATTTT.

To note about this clonotype: The junction and the germline gene differ at one end; a read error may be behind it. The J gene is TRBJ2-7, the V gene TRBV29-1; D is possibly TRBD1 or TRBD2 (5 bases each). The length of the CDR3 is 14 residues. Germline CDR1 reads SQVTM; CDR2 reads ANQGSEA. The CDR3 DNA reads TGCAGCGTACAAGTTACATGGGGCGAGGGCGAGCAGTACTTT. Residues: CSVQVTWGEGEQYF.

A remark on this clonotype: This could be a read error, since a much larger clone is one nucleotide away. V and J are TRBV4-1 and TRBJ1-1; D is possibly TRBD1 (5 bases). The V end lost 0 bases, the J end lost 12 bases, and 23 bases lay between the germline ends. From germline, CDR1 is MGHRA and CDR2 YSYEKL. This CDR3 comprises 16 residues. DNA of the CDR3: TGCGCCAGCAGCCAAGATCGAGGGGACCTTTTGTCCTTGACTTTCTTT. This translates into CASSQDRGDLLSLTFF.

The chain is built from TRBV21-1 and TRBJ2-3; the table names TRBD2, a call not compared with the DNA. TRBV21-1 is classified as a pseudogene. The CDR3 extends over 21 amino acids. The CDR3 is CASSKAWKTGIAKTLPDTQYF. In DNA, the CDR3 is TGTGCCAGCAGCAAAGCGTGGAAGACAGGAATAGCGAAAACCTTACCAGATACGCAGTATTTT.

The rearrangement links TRBV11-3 to TRBJ2-5; 9 nucleotides line up with TRBD2. With 2 bases clipped from V and 2 bases from J, the junction kept 12 bases outside the gene matches. In germline, CDR1 is SGHNT, CDR2 YENEEA. CDR3 length equals 18 residues. The CDR3 loop is CASSLSSGGGGGQETQYF. The CDR3 DNA sequence: TGTGCCAGCAGCTTATCAAGCGGCGGGGGGGGGGGGCAAGAGACCCAGTACTTC. Variable domain in full (rest from reference TRBV11-3 and TRBJ2-5): EAGVVQSPRYKIIEKKQPVAFWCNPISGHNTLYWYLQNLGQGPELLIRYENEEAVDDSQLPKDRFSAERLKGVDSTLKIQPAELGDSAVYLCASSLSSGGGGGQETQYFGPGTRLLVL.

The chain is built from TRBV20-1 and TRBJ2-1, with D possibly being TRBD2 (7 bases). The V gene's germline CDR1 is DFQATT and CDR2 SNEGSKA (reference sequence). V gave up 5 bases and J gave up 6 bases, with 17 bases separating them. CDR3 size: 14 residues. The CDR3 loop reads CSAHAGGLSNEQFF. In DNA form, the CDR3 reads TGCAGTGCTCACGCCGGGGGGCTGAGCAATGAGCAGTTCTTC.

This clonotype occurred once. At one boundary the junction diverges from the germline segment, which might be a read error. The chain carries TRBV14 and TRBJ2-3, with 8 bases that match TRBD2. The CDR3 sequence is 14 residues long. CDR1 and CDR2 from the germline V gene are SGHDN and FVKESK. The CDR3 region has the DNA TGTGCCAGCAACCAAGAAGGGACTAGAGATACGCAGTATTTT. This translates into CASNQEGTRDTQYF.